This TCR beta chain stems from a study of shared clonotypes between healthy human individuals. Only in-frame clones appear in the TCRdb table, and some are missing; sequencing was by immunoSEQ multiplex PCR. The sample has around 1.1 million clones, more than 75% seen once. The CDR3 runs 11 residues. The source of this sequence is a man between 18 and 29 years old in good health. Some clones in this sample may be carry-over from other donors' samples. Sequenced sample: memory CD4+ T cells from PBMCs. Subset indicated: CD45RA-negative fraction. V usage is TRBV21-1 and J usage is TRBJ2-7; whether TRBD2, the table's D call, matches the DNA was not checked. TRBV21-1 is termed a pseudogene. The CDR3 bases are TGTGCCACCCGAGCGGCTGGGGAGCAGTACTTC. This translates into CATRAAGEQYF.